This entry is about one T cell receptor beta chain. No antigen is known for it. A much larger clonotype is one base distant, so this may be a read error. Other DNA sequences from this sample encode an identical CDR3 as well. The record originates from a study of shared clonotypes between healthy human individuals. Findings of the study overall: The naive CD4 repertoires of a handful of donors were compared, and around 5.1% of clonotypes were shared.

Original analysis: Without quality scores, immunoSEQ junctional reads could not be filtered like full-length reads. Clones were sequenced by immunoSEQ multiplex PCR, and TCRdb holds only the in-frame ones, with some missing. D and trimming come from the DNA, and the V and J calls and clone size come from that table. The sample consists of some 1 million clones, 65% to 80% of them appearing once. Study donors comprised healthy, HIV-negative adults devoid of recent acute infection or vaccination. The sequence derives from a man younger than 35 in good health. Specimen: memory CD4+ T cells sorted from blood. The subset is: CD45RA-negative fraction.

This CDR3 is CAWSRGRVNPGANVLTF. CDR3 in DNA: TGTGCCTGGAGCCGGGGCCGGGTAAATCCTGGGGCCAACGTCCTGACTTTC. This chain links TRBV30 with TRBJ2-6; perhaps D is TRBD1 or TRBD2 (5 bases each). CDR3 length: 17 residues. Germline assignment: CDR1 GTSNPN and CDR2 SVGIG (reference sequence). V was clipped by 3 bases and J by 2 bases, with 17 bases between them.